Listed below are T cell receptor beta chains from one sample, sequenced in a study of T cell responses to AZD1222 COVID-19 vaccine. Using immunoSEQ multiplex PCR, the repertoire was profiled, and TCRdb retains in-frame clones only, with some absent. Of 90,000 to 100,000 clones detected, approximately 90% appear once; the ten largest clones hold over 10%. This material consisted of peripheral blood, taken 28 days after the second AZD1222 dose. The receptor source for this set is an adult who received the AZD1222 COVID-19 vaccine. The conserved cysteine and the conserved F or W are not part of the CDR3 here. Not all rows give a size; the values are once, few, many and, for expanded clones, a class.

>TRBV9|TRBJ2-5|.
ASSVATKETQY
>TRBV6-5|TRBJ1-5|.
ASGMDSSNQPQH
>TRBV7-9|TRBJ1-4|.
ASSYRRTGGNEKLF
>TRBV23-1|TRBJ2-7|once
ASSQSEDLDTSYEQY
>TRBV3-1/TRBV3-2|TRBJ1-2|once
ASSQDPINYGYT
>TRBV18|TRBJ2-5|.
ASSPGQETQY
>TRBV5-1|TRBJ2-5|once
ASSSLIPTGDLSNFETQY
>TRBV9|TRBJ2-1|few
ASSVGSGPNEQF
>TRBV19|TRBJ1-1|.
ASSTRFGHTLMGTEAF
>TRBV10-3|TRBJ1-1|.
AISEALGTEAF
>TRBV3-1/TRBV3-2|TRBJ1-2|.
ASSLVGAGGQHGYT